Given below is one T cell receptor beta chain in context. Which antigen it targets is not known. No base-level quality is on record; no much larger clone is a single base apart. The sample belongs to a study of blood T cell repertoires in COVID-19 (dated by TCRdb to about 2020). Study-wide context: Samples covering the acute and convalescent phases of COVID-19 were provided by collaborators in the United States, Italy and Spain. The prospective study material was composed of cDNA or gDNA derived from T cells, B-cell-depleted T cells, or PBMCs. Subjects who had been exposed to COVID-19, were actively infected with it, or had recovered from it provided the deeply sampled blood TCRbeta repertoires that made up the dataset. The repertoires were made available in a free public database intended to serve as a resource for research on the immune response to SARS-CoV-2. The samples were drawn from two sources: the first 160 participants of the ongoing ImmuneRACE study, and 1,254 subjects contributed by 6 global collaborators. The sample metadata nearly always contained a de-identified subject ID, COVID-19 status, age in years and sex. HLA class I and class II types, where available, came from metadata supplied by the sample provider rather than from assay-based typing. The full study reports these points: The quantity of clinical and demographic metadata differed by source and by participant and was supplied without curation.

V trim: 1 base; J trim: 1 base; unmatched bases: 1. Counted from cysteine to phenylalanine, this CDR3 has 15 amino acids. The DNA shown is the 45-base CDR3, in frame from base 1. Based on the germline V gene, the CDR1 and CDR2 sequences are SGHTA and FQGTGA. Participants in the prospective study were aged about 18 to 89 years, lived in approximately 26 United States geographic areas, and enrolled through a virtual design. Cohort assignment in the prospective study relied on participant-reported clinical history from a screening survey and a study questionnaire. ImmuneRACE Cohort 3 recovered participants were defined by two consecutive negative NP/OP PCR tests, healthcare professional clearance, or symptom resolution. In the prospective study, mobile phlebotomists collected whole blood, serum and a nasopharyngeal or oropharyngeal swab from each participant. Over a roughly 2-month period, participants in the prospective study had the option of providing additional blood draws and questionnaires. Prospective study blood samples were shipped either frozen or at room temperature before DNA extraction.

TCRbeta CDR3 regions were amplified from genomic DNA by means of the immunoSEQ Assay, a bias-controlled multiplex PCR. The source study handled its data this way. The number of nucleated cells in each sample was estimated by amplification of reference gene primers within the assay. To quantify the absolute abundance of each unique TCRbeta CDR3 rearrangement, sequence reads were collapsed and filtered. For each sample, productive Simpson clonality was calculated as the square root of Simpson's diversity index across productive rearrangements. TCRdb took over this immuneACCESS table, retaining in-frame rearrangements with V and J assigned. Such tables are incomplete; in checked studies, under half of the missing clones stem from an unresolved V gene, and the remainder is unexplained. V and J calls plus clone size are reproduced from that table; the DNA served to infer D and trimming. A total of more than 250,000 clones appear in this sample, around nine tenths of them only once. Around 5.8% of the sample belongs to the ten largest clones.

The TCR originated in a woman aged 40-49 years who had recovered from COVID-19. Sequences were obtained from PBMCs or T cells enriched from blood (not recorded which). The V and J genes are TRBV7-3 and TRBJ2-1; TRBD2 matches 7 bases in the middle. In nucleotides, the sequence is TGTGCCAGCAGCTTAAAAGCGGGGTCCTACAATGAGCAGTTCTTC. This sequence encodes CASSLKAGSYNEQFF. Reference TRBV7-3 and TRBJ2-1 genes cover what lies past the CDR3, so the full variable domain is GAGVSQTPSNKVTEKGKYVELRCDPISGHTALYWYRQSLGQGPEFLIYFQGTGAADDSGLPNDRFFAVRPEGSVSTLKIQRTERGDSAVYLCASSLKAGSYNEQFFGPGTRLTVL.